This passage covers 26 T cell receptor beta chains from one sample sequenced in a study of T-cell memory formation after mild COVID-19. TCRdb re-called the 5' RACE reads through MiXCR, storing one row per CDR3 protein. The data hold roughly 250,000 distinct CDR3 sequences, with roughly 15% observed a single time. The sample comprised PBMCs or a T cell subset sorted from them (not recorded which). All receptors come from a man aged 18 to 30 who had mild COVID-19 (a few samples of this study predate the infection). Cell type and time point are not known.

This sequence joins TRBV3-1 and TRBJ2-5; D perhaps matches TRBD2 (6 bases). V lost 4 bases and J 1 base, leaving 10 bases between the germline ends. The germline gives CDR1 LGHDT, CDR2 YNNKEL (reference sequence). The CDR3 length is 14 residues. CDR3 DNA sequence: TGTGCCAGCAGCCCCTCGGGACTCCAAGAGACCCAGTACTTC. Translated, it gives CASSPSGLQETQYF.

In its sample, this clonotype was seen a few times. The chain combines TRBV24-1 with TRBJ2-3, with TRBD2 matching over 9 bases. The CDR3 has 16 amino acids. Germline CDR1 KGHDR, CDR2 SFDVKD. Trimming cost V 4 bases and J 3 bases; bases outside gene matches: 7. The CDR3 region has the DNA TGTGCCACCAGTGACCGGACTAGCGTCGGTACAGATACGCAGTATTTT. It yields the protein CATSDRTSVGTDTQYF.

This clonotype was seen a few times. The chain has TRBV29-1 and TRBJ2-3, with D perhaps matching TRBD1 or TRBD2 (6 bases each). Germline loops: CDR1 SQVTM, CDR2 ANQGSEA. The V and J ends lost 4 bases and 2 bases respectively, with 10 bases between them. This CDR3 region has 13 residues. CDR3 nucleotides: TGCAGCGTTGGGGGGGCCGACACAGATACGCAGTATTTT. Protein sequence: CSVGGADTDTQYF.

This rearrangement joins TRBV1 to TRBJ2-2; the table's D call TRBD2 went unverified against the DNA. TRBV1 is a recognized pseudogene. The CDR3 loop spans 16 amino acids. As DNA, the CDR3 is TGCACCAGCAGCCAAGATTTCAGGACTAGCTGCGGGGAGCTGTTTTTT. Encoded protein: CTSSQDFRTSCGELFF.

This chain uses TRBV7-3 with TRBJ2-2; 9 nucleotides match TRBD2. The CDR3 length is 18 residues. Germline V gene data show CDR1 as SGHTA and CDR2 as FQGTGA. V was clipped by 1 base and J by 0 bases; unmatched bases: 6. The CDR3 sequence is CASSLKAGGTSNTGELFF. CDR3 DNA: TGTGCCAGCAGCTTAAAGGCGGGGGGGACTTCGAACACCGGGGAGCTGTTTTTT.

The chain combines TRBV6-1 with TRBJ2-3; D ambiguous. Trimming stripped 7 bases from V and 3 bases from J, with 17 bases between. The germline V gene encodes CDR1 MNHNS and CDR2 SASEGT. The CDR3 consists of 15 residues. The CDR3: CASTPLKSLTDTQYF. The DNA of the CDR3 is TGTGCCAGCACTCCCCTCAAATCATTAACAGATACGCAGTATTTT.

This clonotype was counted only a few times. The V and J genes are TRBV5-1 and TRBJ1-1; possibly TRBD1 for D (5 bases). V was cut by 2 bases and J by 3 bases, with 8 bases left in between. This CDR3 contains 13 residues. Germline CDR1 SGHRS, CDR2 YFSETQ. CDR3 nucleotide sequence: TGCGCCAGCAGCTTCAGGGAGGACACTGAAGCTTTCTTT. It is translated as CASSFREDTEAFF.

There are a few counts of this clonotype. The V gene is TRBV5-1, the J gene TRBJ2-2; 8 bases are shared with TRBD1. This CDR3 has 13 amino acids. The germline V gene has CDR1 SGHRS and CDR2 YFSETQ. Trimming cost V 5 bases and J 3 bases; bases outside gene matches: 0. DNA for the CDR3: TGCGCCAGCAGGGACAGGGACACCGGGGAGCTGTTTTTT. The encoded protein is CASRDRDTGELFF.

The chain combines TRBV2 with TRBJ2-7; 8 bases map to TRBD1. V was clipped by 3 bases and J by 4 bases; unmatched bases: 5. Germline CDR1 reads SNHLY; CDR2 reads FYNNEI. CDR3 size: 14 residues. The CDR3 protein is CASSDWTGSYEQYV. Written as DNA, the CDR3 is TGTGCCAGCAGTGACTGGACAGGGAGTTACGAGCAGTACGTC.

This clonotype was counted a few times. The gene calls are TRBV20-1 and TRBJ1-6; D is unresolved. Germline V CDR1 and CDR2: DFQATT, SNEGSKA (reference sequence). This CDR3 is 17 amino acids long. Trimming took 4 bases from V and 0 from J, leaving 16 bases between them. For the CDR3, the DNA is TGCAGTGCTAAGCGGACGGCCAGAAGCTCCTATAATTCACCCCTCCACTTT. Translating gives CSAKRTARSSYNSPLHF.

This clonotype has at least ten counts. J is TRBJ2-7 and V is TRBV7-9; D unclear. Germline CDR1 SEHNR, CDR2 FQNEAQ (reference sequence). Trimming removed 5 bases from V and 0 bases from J, with 11 bases in between. This CDR3 has 14 residues. The CDR3 loop is CASSQTLSSYEQYF. The CDR3 coding sequence is TGTGCCAGCAGCCAGACACTGAGCTCCTACGAGCAGTACTTC.

V and J are TRBV7-9 and TRBJ1-2, with D unclear. V was pared by 5 bases and J by 4 bases, with 14 bases between. Germline CDR1 reads SEHNR; CDR2 reads FQNEAQ (reference sequence). The CDR3 contains 14 residues. CDR3: CASSARTELYGYTF. DNA of the CDR3: TGTGCCAGCAGCGCAAGAACGGAACTCTATGGCTACACCTTC.

This clonotype has just a few counts. V and J are TRBV10-3 and TRBJ2-3; no clear D. CDR3 length: 11 residues. Per the germline V gene, CDR1 is ENHRY and CDR2 is SYGVKD. V lost 5 bases and J lost 5, with 5 bases in between. CDR3 coding DNA: TGTGCCATCAGTAGGGAAGATACGCAGTATTTT. It codes for CAISREDTQYF.

This clonotype was counted a few times. V is TRBV9 and J is TRBJ2-2; TRBD1 matches 7 bases. The CDR3 is made up of 16 amino acids. V was pared by 0 bases and J by 6 bases, with 8 bases of the junction left unmatched. Germline V gene data show CDR1 as SGDLS and CDR2 as YYNGEE. The CDR3 nucleotides read TGTGCCAGCAGCGTAGAAAGGGGGCTCTCGTCCGGGGAGCTGTTTTTT. This gives the protein CASSVERGLSSGELFF. The variable domain in full, completed from reference TRBV9 and TRBJ2-2, reads DSGVTQTPKHLITATGQRVTLRCSPRSGDLSVYWYQQSLDQGLQFLIQYYNGEERAKGNILERFSAQQFPDLHSELNLSSLELGDSALYFCASSVERGLSSGELFFGEGSRLTVL.

The chain links TRBV20-1 to TRBJ1-5; the D is unclear. The germline gives CDR1 DFQATT, CDR2 SNEGSKA (reference sequence). This CDR3 is built from 15 residues. Trimming took off 2 bases at V and 3 bases at J, with 14 bases between the two ends. The CDR3, as DNA: TGCAGTGCTAGATTGGAAGGAGGGCTCAATCAGCCCCAGCATTTT. It yields the protein CSARLEGGLNQPQHF.

In this sample, this clonotype turned up a few times. The CDR3 sequence: CASSSPGSRTEKLFF. The CDR3 coding sequence is TGTGCCAGCAGTTCCCCCGGGAGCCGAACTGAAAAACTGTTTTTT. This chain joins TRBV28 and TRBJ1-4; no clear D. The germline V and J ends were trimmed by 4 bases and 7 bases, with 16 bases remaining between them. CDR3 length: 15 residues. Germline CDR1 reads MDHEN; CDR2 reads SYDVKM.

The table lists this clonotype with a few counts. The chain carries TRBV19 and TRBJ2-7; D ambiguous. CDR1 and CDR2 from the germline V gene are LNHDA and SQIVND (reference sequence). This CDR3 contains 10 residues. The V and J ends lost 8 bases and 6 bases respectively, with 8 bases between them. CDR3 sequence (DNA): TGTGCCAGTGGCCCCGCCGAGCAGTACTTC. Translating gives CASGPAEQYF.

J is TRBJ2-7 and V is TRBV19; 11 nucleotides align to TRBD1. The CDR3 runs to 15 residues. Germline CDR1 reads LNHDA; CDR2 reads SQIVND (reference sequence). The V segment lost 4 bases and the J segment 6 bases; nucleotides outside the gene matches: 8. CDR3 in DNA: TGTGCCAGTAGTACCCCAGGACAGGGGGCAGGCGAGCAGTACTTC. It encodes CASSTPGQGAGEQYF.

This clonotype was detected only a few times. The chain employs TRBV5-1 and TRBJ2-2; D is tentatively TRBD1 or TRBD2 (5 bases each). Germline CDR1 is SGHRS and CDR2 is YFSETQ. The CDR3 spans 15 residues. V shed 0 bases and J shed 5 bases, with 11 bases lying between them. The CDR3 reads CASSLAAGSTGELFF. The CDR3 DNA reads TGCGCCAGCAGCTTGGCGGCAGGGAGTACCGGGGAGCTGTTTTTT. Supplemented by reference TRBV5-1 and TRBJ2-2, the full variable domain reads KAGVTQTPRYLIKTRGQQVTLSCSPISGHRSVSWYQQTPGQGLQFLFEYFSETQRNKGNFPGRFSGRQFSNSRSEMNVSTLELGDSALYLCASSLAAGSTGELFFGEGSRLTVL.

CDR3 in DNA: TGTGCCAGCAGATCGGACCTGGCTGGAAACACCATATATTTT. Encoded protein: CASRSDLAGNTIYF. The rearrangement joins TRBV2 to TRBJ1-3; D is ambiguous. V lost 6 bases to trimming and J lost 2 bases, with 11 bases between them. The CDR3 is made up of 14 amino acids. The V gene's germline CDR1 is SNHLY and CDR2 FYNNEI.

The chain carries TRBV20-1 and TRBJ2-2, with D perhaps matching TRBD2 (6 bases). CDR1 is DFQATT, CDR2 SNEGSKA, per germline (reference sequence). This CDR3 contains 16 residues. V gave up 6 bases and J gave up 1 base, with 18 bases separating them. For the CDR3, the DNA is TGCAGTGCACGGGAGCCTCGGAAGGGGAACACCGGGGAGCTGTTTTTT. This sequence encodes CSAREPRKGNTGELFF.

The V gene is TRBV12-5, the J gene TRBJ1-5; D not certain. The V end was cut by 3 bases, the J end by 7 bases, with 4 bases between. The CDR3 sequence is 11 residues long. Germline V gene data show CDR1 as LGHNT and CDR2 as FRNRAP. The chain's CDR3 is CASGLRQPQHF. The CDR3 DNA reads as TGTGCTAGTGGTTTAAGACAGCCCCAGCATTTT.

The chain has TRBV9 and TRBJ1-1; D is unresolved. Deletions cut 0 bases from V and 2 bases from J, with 5 bases between. The germline gives CDR1 SGDLS, CDR2 YYNGEE. This CDR3 has 13 amino acids. CDR3 amino acids: CASSVEQNTEAFF. The CDR3 region has the DNA TGTGCCAGCAGCGTAGAACAAAACACTGAAGCTTTCTTT. Full variable domain (rest looked up from reference TRBV9 and TRBJ1-1): DSGVTQTPKHLITATGQRVTLRCSPRSGDLSVYWYQQSLDQGLQFLIQYYNGEERAKGNILERFSAQQFPDLHSELNLSSLELGDSALYFCASSVEQNTEAFFGQGTRLTVV.

This clonotype was recorded at least ten times. V and J are TRBV29-1 and TRBJ2-2; D not certain. The CDR3 runs to 13 residues. Trimming stripped 6 bases from V and 0 bases from J, with 8 bases between. From germline, CDR1 is SQVTM and CDR2 ANQGSEA. CDR3 amino acids: CSVLTPNTGELFF. The CDR3 nucleotides are TGCAGCGTCCTGACCCCGAACACCGGGGAGCTGTTTTTT.

This clonotype was seen a handful of times. This chain uses TRBV9 with TRBJ1-2; 9 bases align to TRBD1. This CDR3 has 17 residues. Germline assignment: CDR1 SGDLS and CDR2 YYNGEE. V shed 1 base and J 7 bases; nucleotides not matched to a gene: 14. Written as DNA, the CDR3 is TGTGCCAGCAGCGTAACCGCGATGGACAGGGGACCTGGTGGCTACACCTTC. This gives the protein CASSVTAMDRGPGGYTF.

This clonotype was observed a handful of times. The chain has TRBV9 and TRBJ1-2; D unclear. The CDR3 extends over 15 amino acids. Germline CDR1 and CDR2: SGDLS and YYNGEE. V gave up 0 bases and J gave up 2 bases, with 11 bases separating them. The CDR3 reads CASSVAVFSNYGYTF. CDR3 sequence (DNA): TGTGCCAGCAGCGTAGCAGTCTTTTCGAACTATGGCTACACCTTC.